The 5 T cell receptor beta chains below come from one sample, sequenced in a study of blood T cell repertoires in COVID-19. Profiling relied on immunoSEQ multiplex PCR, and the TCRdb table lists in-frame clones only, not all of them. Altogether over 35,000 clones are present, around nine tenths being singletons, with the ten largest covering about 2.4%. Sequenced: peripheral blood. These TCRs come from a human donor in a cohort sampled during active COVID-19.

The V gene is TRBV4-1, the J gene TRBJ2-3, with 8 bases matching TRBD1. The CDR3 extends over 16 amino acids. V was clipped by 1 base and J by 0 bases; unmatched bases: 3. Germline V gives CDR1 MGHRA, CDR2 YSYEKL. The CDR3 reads CASSQVGTGSTDTQYF. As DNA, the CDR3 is TGCGCCAGCAGCCAAGTCGGGACAGGAAGCACAGATACGCAGTATTTT.

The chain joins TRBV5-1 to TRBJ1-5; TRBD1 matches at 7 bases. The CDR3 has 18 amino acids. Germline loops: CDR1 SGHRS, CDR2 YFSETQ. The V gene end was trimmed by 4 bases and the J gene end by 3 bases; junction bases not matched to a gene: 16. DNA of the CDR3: TGCGCCAGCAGCCCCGGCTTCCCCGGGACAGACTACAATCAGCCCCAGCATTTT. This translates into CASSPGFPGTDYNQPQHF.

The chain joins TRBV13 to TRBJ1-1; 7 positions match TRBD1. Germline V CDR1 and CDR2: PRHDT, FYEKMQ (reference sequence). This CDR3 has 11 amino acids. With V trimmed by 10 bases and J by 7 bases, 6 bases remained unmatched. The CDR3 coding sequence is TGTGCCACCTCGGGACAGCTTGAAGCTTTCTTT. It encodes CATSGQLEAFF.

CDR3 coding DNA: TGTGCCAGCAGTGACGGGACAGGGGCTCCCTATGGCTACACCTTC. This translates into CASSDGTGAPYGYTF. The V gene is TRBV6-4, the J gene TRBJ1-2; 10 bases align to TRBD1. Losses at the gene ends were 2 bases for V and 4 bases for J; bases not matched to a gene: 4. CDR1 is MRHNA and CDR2 is SNTAGT in the germline V gene. This CDR3 spans 15 amino acids.

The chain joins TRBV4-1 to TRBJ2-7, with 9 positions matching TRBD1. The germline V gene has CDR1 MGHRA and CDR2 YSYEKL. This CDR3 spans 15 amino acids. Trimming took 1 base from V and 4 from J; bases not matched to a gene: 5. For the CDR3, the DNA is TGCGCCAGCAGCCAAGGGACAGGGGCGATTTACGAGCAGTACTTC. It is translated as CASSQGTGAIYEQYF.